These T cell receptor beta chains were read from a single sample in a study of beta chain features in type 1 diabetes. Clones were read by immunoSEQ multiplex PCR, and TCRdb kept only the in-frame ones, dropping some. In the table there are 400,000 to 500,000 clones, about 14% of which are singletons. Source material: naive CD4+ T cells from blood. These receptors were obtained from a man between 25 and 39 years old in good health. The CDR3 runs from the conserved cysteine through the conserved F or W. Fields, in order: clone size, D gene, V gene, J gene, CDR3 DNA, CDR3 protein. D genes are given only for firm matches. Rows give clone size only sometimes, using once, few, many, or a class for an expanded clone.

clone size: few
D gene: TRBD2
V gene: TRBV7-9
J gene: TRBJ2-1
CDR3 DNA: TGTGCCAGCAGCTTGAGGACTAGCGGGAGATACAATGAGCAGTTCTTC
CDR3 protein: CASSLRTSGRYNEQFF

clone size: few
D gene: .
V gene: TRBV13
J gene: TRBJ1-2
CDR3 DNA: TGTGCCAGCAGCTCGCAAGGGACTAACTATGGCTACACCTTC
CDR3 protein: CASSSQGTNYGYTF

clone size: .
D gene: .
V gene: TRBV30
J gene: TRBJ1-2
CDR3 DNA: TGTGCCTGGACAGTAGAACGGGGGCCCAGCGGCTACACCTTC
CDR3 protein: CAWTVERGPSGYTF

clone size: .
D gene: .
V gene: TRBV7-3
J gene: TRBJ2-3
CDR3 DNA: TGTGCCAGCAGCTTAACCGCGACTAGAGATACGCAGTATTTT
CDR3 protein: CASSLTATRDTQYF

clone size: .
D gene: TRBD1
V gene: TRBV5-6
J gene: TRBJ1-6
CDR3 DNA: TGTGCCAGCAGCTTCCGGACAGGGACGGATTCACCCCTCCACTTT
CDR3 protein: CASSFRTGTDSPLHF

clone size: .
D gene: .
V gene: TRBV10-3
J gene: TRBJ2-2
CDR3 DNA: TGTGCCATCAGTGTTCGACAGGACACCGGGGAGCTGTTTTTT
CDR3 protein: CAISVRQDTGELFF

clone size: .
D gene: .
V gene: TRBV6-5
J gene: TRBJ2-1
CDR3 DNA: TGTGCCAGCAGTTACTCCGGACTTAACAATGAGCAGTTCTTC
CDR3 protein: CASSYSGLNNEQFF

clone size: .
D gene: .
V gene: TRBV20-1
J gene: TRBJ2-3
CDR3 DNA: TGCAGTCTAACAGGGAAAGATACGCAGTATTTT
CDR3 protein: CSLTGKDTQYF

clone size: few
D gene: .
V gene: TRBV19
J gene: TRBJ2-5
CDR3 DNA: TGTGCCAGTCCTCATGATGCCTGGTTACAGGGATATTGCGAGACCCAGTACTTC
CDR3 protein: CASPHDAWLQGYCETQYF

clone size: .
D gene: .
V gene: TRBV5-1
J gene: TRBJ2-5
CDR3 DNA: TGCGCCAGCAGCGCGGCAGAGACCCAGTACTTC
CDR3 protein: CASSAAETQYF

clone size: .
D gene: TRBD1
V gene: TRBV12-5
J gene: TRBJ2-5
CDR3 DNA: TGTGCTAGTGGCACCGGGACAGCTCAGGCAGAGACCCAGTACTTC
CDR3 protein: CASGTGTAQAETQYF

clone size: .
D gene: .
V gene: TRBV9
J gene: TRBJ2-5
CDR3 DNA: TGTGCCAGCAGCGTAGACCTAGCGTCAAAGACCCAGTACTTC
CDR3 protein: CASSVDLASKTQYF

clone size: .
D gene: .
V gene: TRBV6-6
J gene: TRBJ2-7
CDR3 DNA: TGTGCCAGCAGTTACGCAGGGTCTTGGGAGCAGTACTTC
CDR3 protein: CASSYAGSWEQYF

clone size: few
D gene: .
V gene: TRBV7-3
J gene: TRBJ2-1
CDR3 DNA: TGTGCCAGCAGCTCTTCAATGGCCTACAATGAGCAGTTCTTC
CDR3 protein: CASSSSMAYNEQFF

clone size: .
D gene: TRBD2
V gene: TRBV29-1
J gene: TRBJ2-5
CDR3 DNA: TGCAGCGTTGCTCCGCCTAGCGGGGGGGAGACCCAGTACTTC
CDR3 protein: CSVAPPSGGETQYF

clone size: few
D gene: .
V gene: TRBV18
J gene: TRBJ1-4
CDR3 DNA: TGTGCCAGCTCCAACTTGGCGGGGGTTGATGAAAAACTGTTTTTT
CDR3 protein: CASSNLAGVDEKLFF

clone size: .
D gene: .
V gene: TRBV30
J gene: TRBJ2-1
CDR3 DNA: TGTGCCTGGAGTGAGGGTGAGCAGTTCTTC
CDR3 protein: CAWSEGEQFF

clone size: .
D gene: TRBD1
V gene: TRBV18
J gene: TRBJ2-7
CDR3 DNA: TGTGCCAGCTCACCCCGAGGGACAGGGAGGGGAGACGAGCAGTACTTC
CDR3 protein: CASSPRGTGRGDEQYF

clone size: .
D gene: TRBD1
V gene: TRBV6-1
J gene: TRBJ1-4
CDR3 DNA: TGTGCCAGCAGTGAGGGACAGGTCGCAACTAATGAAAAACTGTTTTTT
CDR3 protein: CASSEGQVATNEKLFF